One sample yielded the 21 T cell receptor beta chains listed below, sequenced in a study of shared clonotypes between healthy human individuals. Method: immunoSEQ multiplex PCR; TCRdb's copy keeps in-frame clones and lacks some. The data contain approximately 2.5 million clones, more than 90% of them singletons. The material sequenced was naive CD4+ T cells sorted from blood. This sample's subset: CD45RA+ positively selected. Receptors were obtained from a man younger than 35 in good health.

The chain uses TRBV15 and TRBJ1-2; D remains unclear. CDR1 and CDR2 from the germline V gene are LNHNV and YYDKDF (reference sequence). The CDR3 consists of 14 residues. V lost 0 bases, J lost 5 bases, and 10 bases lay in between. The CDR3: CATSRDPGTYGYTF. CDR3 DNA sequence: TGTGCCACCAGCAGAGATCCGGGTACTTATGGCTACACCTTC. The entire variable domain, with the rest obtained from reference TRBV15 and TRBJ1-2, is as follows: DAMVIQNPRYQVTQFGKPVTLSCSQTLNHNVMYWYQQKSSQAPKLLFHYYDKDFNNEADTPDNFQSRRPNTSFCFLDIRSPGLGDTAMYLCATSRDPGTYGYTFGSGTRLTVV.

This chain connects TRBV19 to TRBJ1-1, with D possibly TRBD1 on 6 matching bases. Trimming took 10 bases from V and 2 from J, leaving 14 bases between them. Germline-derived CDR1 and CDR2 are LNHDA and SQIVND (reference sequence). The CDR3 is 13 residues long. CDR3: CATRDIANTEAFF. In DNA form, the CDR3 reads TGTGCCACCCGGGACATAGCAAACACTGAAGCTTTCTTT.

The rearrangement uses TRBV5-5 and TRBJ1-5, with no clear D. Germline loops: CDR1 SGHKS, CDR2 YYEKEE (reference sequence). This CDR3 comprises 15 residues. V lost 3 bases, J lost 2 bases, and 12 bases lay in between. CDR3 nucleotide sequence: TGTGCCAGCAGCTCCCTCCACGGGGGCAATCAGCCCCAGCATTTT. This codes for CASSSLHGGNQPQHF.

The rearrangement joins TRBV6-4 to TRBJ1-5, with a tentative D call TRBD1 (5 bases). The CDR3 contains 13 residues. Trimming pared 8 bases from V and 1 base from J, leaving 9 bases between. Per germline, CDR1 MRHNA and CDR2 SNTAGT. The CDR3 sequence: CASPGRSNQPQHF. The CDR3 DNA reads TGTGCCAGCCCGGGACGGAGCAATCAGCCCCAGCATTTT.

Concerning this clone: This specimen includes other DNA sequences encoding the same CDR3. CDR3 sequence (DNA): TGTGCCAGCAGTGAAGGGGGCAACACTGAAGCTTTCTTT. Protein sequence: CASSEGGNTEAFF. The chain is built from TRBV6-1 and TRBJ1-1, with a weak D call TRBD1 (5 bases). In germline, CDR1 is MNHNS, CDR2 SASEGT. V was cut by 1 base and J by 2 bases, with 5 bases left in between. The CDR3 sequence is 13 residues long.

J is TRBJ1-2 and V is TRBV9; D call uncertain. V was pared by 4 bases and J by 4 bases, with 17 bases between. The CDR3 runs 15 residues. The V gene's germline CDR1 is SGDLS and CDR2 YYNGEE. CDR3 loop: CASSSQSALGYGYTF. The DNA for the CDR3 is TGTGCCAGCAGCTCCCAATCGGCGCTGGGCTATGGCTACACCTTC.

For this clone: Distinct nucleotide sequences in the sample also encode this CDR3. The chain has TRBV5-1 and TRBJ2-3, with a weak D call TRBD1 (6 bases). The ends were cut back, 0 bases at V and 4 bases at J, with 9 bases in the middle. Germline CDR1 reads SGHRS; CDR2 reads YFSETQ. The CDR3 is made up of 14 amino acids. The CDR3: CASSLGGQADTQYF. CDR3 coding DNA: TGCGCCAGCAGCTTGGGGGGGCAAGCAGATACGCAGTATTTT. The full variable domain, completed using reference TRBV5-1 and TRBJ2-3, is KAGVTQTPRYLIKTRGQQVTLSCSPISGHRSVSWYQQTPGQGLQFLFEYFSETQRNKGNFPGRFSGRQFSNSRSEMNVSTLELGDSALYLCASSLGGQADTQYFGPGTRLTVL.

This chain uses TRBV29-1 with TRBJ2-7; TRBD2 matches 8 bases. Germline trimming cut 3 bases from V and 0 bases from J; bases unmatched to any gene: 1. Germline CDR1 and CDR2: SQVTM and ANQGSEA. There are 13 residues in the CDR3. The CDR3 here is CSVDAGGSYEQYF. The CDR3 DNA follows: TGCAGCGTTGATGCGGGGGGCTCCTACGAGCAGTACTTC.

This chain joins TRBV6-6 and TRBJ2-1; 7 bases map to TRBD2. In germline, CDR1 is MNHNY, CDR2 SVGAGI (reference sequence). After removal of 2 bases from V and 6 bases from J, the junction contained 4 bases not matched to a gene. The CDR3 runs to 14 residues. The CDR3 reads CASSYHGTINEQFF. The CDR3 bases are TGTGCCAGCAGTTACCATGGGACTATCAATGAGCAGTTCTTC.

In the case of this clone: An end of the junction differs from the germline gene, which may be a read error. This rearrangement joins TRBV10-3 to TRBJ1-3; D call uncertain. Germline values: CDR1 ENHRY, CDR2 SYGVKD. CDR3 length: 13 residues. DNA of the CDR3: TGTGCCATCAGTGGGTCTGAGGCCGACCACCCCCATTTT. Translation gives CAISGSEADHPHF.

The chain joins TRBV19 to TRBJ1-2, with D possibly matching TRBD1 (5 bases). In germline, CDR1 is LNHDA, CDR2 SQIVND (reference sequence). This CDR3 spans 13 amino acids. V was shortened by 4 bases and J by 3 bases, with 9 bases between the two germline ends. The CDR3 DNA is TGTGCCAGTAGTAACCAGGGAGACTATGGCTACACCTTC. Encoded protein: CASSNQGDYGYTF.

The V and J genes are TRBV4-3 and TRBJ1-2; no reliable D call. Germline CDR1 is LGHNA and CDR2 is YSLEER. The V end was cut by 0 bases, the J end by 0 bases, with 11 bases between. The CDR3 has 16 residues. CDR3 residues: CASSQEYGISNYGYTF. Written as DNA, the CDR3 is TGCGCCAGCAGCCAAGAGTACGGTATATCTAACTATGGCTACACCTTC.

The rearrangement joins TRBV10-3 to TRBJ1-5; TRBD1 is a possible D gene (6 bases). V dropped 6 bases and J dropped 2 bases, with 11 bases sitting between them. The CDR3 contains 14 residues. Germline V gene lookup returns CDR1 ENHRY and CDR2 SYGVKD. The DNA of the CDR3 is TGTGCCATCAGACAGGGATTGGGCAATCAGCCCCAGCATTTT. Protein sequence: CAIRQGLGNQPQHF.

The chain employs TRBV6-4 and TRBJ1-6, with D possibly matching TRBD1 (6 bases). With 4 bases removed from V and 6 bases from J, the gap between germline ends came to 16 bases. Germline CDR1 is MRHNA and CDR2 is SNTAGT. The CDR3 covers 16 residues. This CDR3 is CASSAEGGIPNSPLHF. DNA for the CDR3: TGTGCCAGCAGTGCAGAAGGGGGGATCCCTAATTCACCCCTCCACTTT.

V and J are TRBV28 and TRBJ2-7; 8 bases map to TRBD1. Trimming removed 3 bases from V and 4 bases from J; junction bases left unmatched: 8. There are 15 residues in the CDR3. Germline assignment: CDR1 MDHEN and CDR2 SYDVKM. Here the CDR3 DNA reads TGTGCCAGCAGTTTCCCCGGACAGGGAAGGTACGAGCAGTACTTC. Translated: CASSFPGQGRYEQYF.

The chain has TRBV4-1 and TRBJ2-7, with TRBD2 identical over 12 bases. CDR3 length: 19 amino acids. Per germline, CDR1 MGHRA and CDR2 YSYEKL. V lost 3 bases to trimming and J lost 1 base; unmatched junction nucleotides: 13. This chain's CDR3 is CASSHISKGGLAGSYEQYF. The CDR3 nucleotides are TGCGCCAGCAGCCATATTTCTAAGGGCGGACTAGCGGGATCCTACGAGCAGTACTTC.

The rearrangement uses TRBV19 and TRBJ1-2, with D maybe TRBD1 (6 bases). Trimming left V 4 bases short and J 2 bases short, with 14 bases between. CDR1 and CDR2 from the germline V gene are LNHDA and SQIVND (reference sequence). The length of the CDR3 is 15 residues. DNA for the CDR3: TGTGCCAGTAGTAAAAATCAGGGGACCAACTATGGCTACACCTTC. Its protein is CASSKNQGTNYGYTF.

V usage is TRBV15 and J usage is TRBJ2-7; no firm D call. Trimming pared 0 bases from V and 5 bases from J, leaving 8 bases between. The CDR3 is 13 amino acids. The germline CDR1 and CDR2 sequences are LNHNV and YYDKDF (reference sequence). The CDR3 sequence: CATSRDPVDEQYF. The CDR3 DNA reads as TGTGCCACCAGCAGAGATCCAGTTGACGAGCAGTACTTC.

The chain joins TRBV7-8 to TRBJ2-1, with 10 bases identical to TRBD1. The germline CDR1 and CDR2 sequences are SGHVS and FQNEAQ. V lost 6 bases to trimming and J lost 7 bases; unmatched junction nucleotides: 12. The CDR3 has 16 amino acids. The CDR3 is CASRLNAGTGANEQFF. The CDR3, as DNA: TGTGCCAGCAGACTAAATGCCGGGACAGGGGCGAATGAGCAGTTCTTC.

This rearrangement joins TRBV11-2 to TRBJ1-6, with a possible D match to TRBD1 (6 bases). Germline loops: CDR1 SGHAT, CDR2 FQNNGV. Trimming left V 1 base short and J 8 bases short, with 12 bases between. This CDR3 contains 15 residues. Here the CDR3 reads CASSLVWGADSPLHF. CDR3 in DNA: TGTGCCAGCAGCTTAGTGTGGGGGGCGGATTCACCCCTCCACTTT.

To note about this clone: This may come from a read error, since a much larger clone is one base off. V and J are TRBV28 and TRBJ2-7; no definite D call. This CDR3 region has 16 residues. Trimming shortened V by 3 bases and J by 2 bases, and 17 bases separated the two germline ends. CDR1 and CDR2 (germline): MDHEN, SYDVKM. The CDR3, as DNA: TGTGCCAGCAGTTTTGTCACGGCCACTCTCCCCTACGAGCAGTACTTC. Residues: CASSFVTATLPYEQYF.